Here is one T cell receptor beta chain with its context. Its antigen is currently unknown. The data derive from a study of OX40 agonist ivuxolimab in advanced cancers. Overall study: The dose-escalation cohort was around 83% male, with a mean age of about 58 years, ranging about 23 to 79. Earlier anti-PD-1, anti-PD-L1 or anti-CTLA-4 therapy was permitted; less than 50% had received some. Overall study results and limits: More expanded clones were found, on average, in CD8+ than in CD4+ T cells.

The germline V gene encodes CDR1 SGHRS and CDR2 YFSETQ. The CDR3 is 13 residues long. Trimming shortened V by 4 bases and J by 5 bases, and 12 bases separated the two germline ends. Assay used: immunoSEQ multiplex PCR; TCRdb lists only in-frame clones, some missing. The repertoire holds tens of thousands of clones, with over 80% as singletons. Here the sequenced sample was CD4+ or CD8+ T cells sorted from blood, taken in a trial of the OX40 agonist ivuxolimab. This rearrangement joins TRBV5-1 to TRBJ1-2; D ambiguous. This clonotype was obtained from an adult with an advanced solid tumor such as melanoma, head and neck, liver or kidney cancer. This CDR3 reads CASSPGSPYGYTF. The CDR3 DNA reads as TGCGCCAGCAGCCCCGGGAGTCCTTATGGCTACACCTTC.